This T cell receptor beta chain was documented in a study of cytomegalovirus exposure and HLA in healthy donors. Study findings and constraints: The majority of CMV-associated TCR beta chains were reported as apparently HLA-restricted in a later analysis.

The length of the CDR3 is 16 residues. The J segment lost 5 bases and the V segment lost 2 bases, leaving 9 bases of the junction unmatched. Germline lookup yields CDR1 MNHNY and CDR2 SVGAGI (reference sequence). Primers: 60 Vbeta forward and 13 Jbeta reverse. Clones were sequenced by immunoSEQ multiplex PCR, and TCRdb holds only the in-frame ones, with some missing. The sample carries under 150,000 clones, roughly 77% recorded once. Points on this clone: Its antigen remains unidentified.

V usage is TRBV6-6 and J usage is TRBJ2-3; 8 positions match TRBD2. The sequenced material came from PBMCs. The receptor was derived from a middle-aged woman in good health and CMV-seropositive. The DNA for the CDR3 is TGTGCCAGCAGTTACGCGGGGGGCGCGGGGGGAGATACGCAGTATTTT. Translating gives CASSYAGGAGGDTQYF.